A selection of T cell receptor beta chains follows, all from one sample in a study of radiotherapy plus CTLA-4 blockade in lung cancer. The repertoire was sequenced with immunoSEQ multiplex PCR; TCRdb's copy has only in-frame clones and lacks some. The sample includes 95,000 to 150,000 clones, approximately 90% seen only once; the top ten take 5.5% to 8.5%. Sample: peripheral blood, taken from a patient treated with radiotherapy plus ipilimumab. The source is a human donor with non-small cell lung cancer that progressed on radiotherapy plus ipilimumab. CDR3s include the opening cysteine and the closing phenylalanine or tryptophan. A D gene is named only where the DNA matches it firmly. Size is stated for part of the rows, as once, few or many counts, or as a class when the clone is expanded.

j_call,d_call,v_call,clone_size,cdr3_nt,cdr3_aa
TRBJ2-1,TRBD2,TRBV19,.,TGTGCCAGTAACAAGGAGGTAGCAGCGGGAGGGAGGAATGAGCAGTTCTTC,CASNKEVAAGGRNEQFF
TRBJ2-5,.,TRBV2,.,TGTGCCACTAGCCCGGTAGGAACCCAGTACTTC,CATSPVGTQYF
TRBJ1-5,.,TRBV6-1,once,TGTGCCAGCAGTGCGAGGTCCGCCGAGCAGCCCCAGCATTTT,CASSARSAEQPQHF
TRBJ2-1,.,TRBV7-9,.,TGTGCCAGCAGCTGGGCTCCAACGGGGCTTTCCTACAATGAGCAGTTCTTC,CASSWAPTGLSYNEQFF
TRBJ1-5,TRBD1,TRBV4-1,.,TGCGCCAGCAGCCAGATCGGACAGGGGCCCAATCAGCCCCAGCATTTT,CASSQIGQGPNQPQHF
TRBJ2-2,TRBD1,TRBV7-6,once,TGTGCCAGCAGCTTTAGACAGGGGGTCGCCGGGGAGCTGTTTTTT,CASSFRQGVAGELFF
TRBJ1-5,.,TRBV19,.,TGTGCCAGTAGTATTACTAGGGGCCGGGTGAGCAATCAGCCCCAGCATTTT,CASSITRGRVSNQPQHF
TRBJ1-2,.,TRBV15,.,TGTGCCACCAGCAGAGACAGGCAAAACTATGGCTACACCTTC,CATSRDRQNYGYTF
TRBJ2-2,.,TRBV6-5,.,TGTGCCAGCAGTTACGCGGGTCTAGGGGCCGGGGAGCTGTTTTTT,CASSYAGLGAGELFF
TRBJ2-5,TRBD1,TRBV6-6,few,TGTGCCAGCAAGACAGGGCGGGCCCAAGAGACCCAGTACTTC,CASKTGRAQETQYF
TRBJ2-1,.,TRBV4-2,.,TGTGCCAGCAGCCAAGTAGTGGCCGGTAATGAGCAGTTCTTC,CASSQVVAGNEQFF